One and the same sample provided the 24 T cell receptor beta chains below, sequenced in a study of beta chain features in type 1 diabetes. Study-wide points: Shortening that was moderate but significant affected the TCRB CDR3s of Type 1 diabetes patients in all four CD4+ subsets.

No antigen is known for these receptors. TCRB transcripts that were expressed got sequenced, as all of the isolated RNA had been reverse transcribed. TCRdb's copy holds only in-frame clones and misses some; the assay was immunoSEQ multiplex PCR. This repertoire shows roughly 340,000 clones, around an eighth found once; its top ten account for roughly 0.0097%. The sequencing input was naive CD4+ T cells from blood. The source of these receptors is a woman aged 18 to 35 with type 1 diabetes.

The chain recombines TRBV9 with TRBJ2-7; the match to TRBD2 covers 9 bases. The CDR3 is made up of 14 amino acids. Per the germline V gene, CDR1 is SGDLS and CDR2 is YYNGEE. Trimming cost V 4 bases and J 2 bases; bases outside gene matches: 4. The CDR3 sequence is CASSYSGRPYEQYF. CDR3 DNA: TGTGCCAGCAGCTATAGCGGGAGACCCTACGAGCAGTACTTC.

In this sample, this clone turned up a few times. The chain has TRBV6-5 and TRBJ2-7, with D unclear. Trimming left V 0 bases short and J 2 bases short, with 14 bases between. Germline assignment: CDR1 MNHEY and CDR2 SVGAGI. The CDR3 spans 16 residues. The CDR3 is CASSYSAGPYAYEQYF. For the CDR3, the DNA is TGTGCCAGCAGTTACTCCGCAGGCCCCTACGCCTACGAGCAGTACTTC.

The chain joins TRBV6-5 to TRBJ2-7, with D possibly TRBD1 on 6 matching bases. V lost 4 bases and J lost 3, with 13 bases in between. The CDR3 has 14 residues. CDR1 and CDR2 (germline): MNHEY, SVGAGI. The CDR3: CASSSDRPGYEQYF. The CDR3 DNA reads as TGTGCCAGCAGTTCAGACAGGCCAGGCTACGAGCAGTACTTC.

V is TRBV5-4 and J is TRBJ2-7, with D maybe TRBD2 (5 bases). Trimming pared 0 bases from V and 2 bases from J, leaving 12 bases between. Germline V gene sequence: CDR1 SGHNT, CDR2 YYREEE (reference sequence). This CDR3 spans 15 amino acids. CDR3 residues: CASSLGSGSAYEQYF. CDR3 DNA: TGTGCCAGCAGCTTGGGGTCGGGATCTGCCTACGAGCAGTACTTC.

This clone was seen a handful of times. The J gene is TRBJ2-5, the V gene TRBV28; the match to TRBD1 covers 7 bases. Germline V gives CDR1 MDHEN, CDR2 SYDVKM. The CDR3 is 17 amino acids. The trim removed 2 bases at V and 0 bases at J, leaving 9 bases unmatched. The CDR3, as DNA: TGTGCCAGCAGTTTACGCCAGGGGGTGGTGTACCAAGAGACCCAGTACTTC. It codes for CASSLRQGVVYQETQYF.

This rearrangement joins TRBV14 to TRBJ1-2; a possible D gene is TRBD1 (6 bases). Germline CDR1 reads SGHDN; CDR2 reads FVKESK. This CDR3 has 16 amino acids. With 1 base removed from V and 6 bases from J, the gap between germline ends came to 18 bases. Here the CDR3 reads CASSQAWDKSTHGYTF. The CDR3 DNA is TGTGCCAGCAGCCAAGCGTGGGACAAATCGACTCATGGCTACACCTTC. Full variable domain (missing parts from reference TRBV14 and TRBJ1-2): EAGVTQFPSHSVIEKGQTVTLRCDPISGHDNLYWYRRVMGKEIKFLLHFVKESKQDESGMPNNRFLAERTGGTYSTLKVQPAELEDSGVYFCASSQAWDKSTHGYTFGSGTRLTVV.

This clone occurred a few times. The chain links TRBV5-1 to TRBJ2-5, with D maybe TRBD1 (5 bases). Trimming took 6 bases from V and 1 from J, leaving 25 bases between them. CDR1 is SGHRS and CDR2 is YFSETQ in the germline V gene. The CDR3 runs 18 residues. CDR3 DNA sequence: TGCGCCAGCACCGTTGGGGCAGGCCCCTTCCGGGCCCAAGAGACCCAGTACTTC. This sequence encodes CASTVGAGPFRAQETQYF. The variable domain in full, with the rest retrieved from reference TRBV5-1 and TRBJ2-5, is KAGVTQTPRYLIKTRGQQVTLSCSPISGHRSVSWYQQTPGQGLQFLFEYFSETQRNKGNFPGRFSGRQFSNSRSEMNVSTLELGDSALYLCASTVGAGPFRAQETQYFGPGTRLLVL.

The chain recombines TRBV4-3 with TRBJ2-7; the match to TRBD2 covers 8 bases. The CDR3 has 15 residues. Germline assignment: CDR1 LGHNA and CDR2 YSLEER. V shed 0 bases, J shed 7 bases, and the junction held 8 bases outside the gene matches. Here the CDR3 reads CASSQEGTRLWEQYF. CDR3 sequence (DNA): TGCGCCAGCAGCCAAGAAGGGACTAGGTTGTGGGAGCAGTACTTC.

This sequence joins TRBV7-3 and TRBJ2-6, with D uncertain. This CDR3 spans 15 amino acids. Trimming took off 2 bases at V and 5 bases at J, with 10 bases between the two ends. Germline values: CDR1 SGHTA, CDR2 FQGTGA. CDR3 sequence (DNA): TGTGCCAGCAGCTTAGGCGGCCTTCGGGCCAACGTCCTGACTTTC. As protein: CASSLGGLRANVLTF.

The table lists this clone with a few counts. This chain uses TRBV9 with TRBJ2-5; 14 bases line up with TRBD2. The CDR3 sequence is 17 residues long. Germline trimming cut 0 bases from V and 4 bases from J; bases unmatched to any gene: 5. Germline V gene sequence: CDR1 SGDLS, CDR2 YYNGEE. The CDR3 DNA follows: TGTGCCAGCAGCGTAGGGGGACTAGCGGGGGCCCTAGAGACCCAGTACTTC. Translating gives CASSVGGLAGALETQYF.

This clone was observed a few times. The chain has TRBV9 and TRBJ2-7, with D possibly TRBD1 on 7 matching bases. Looked up from germline, CDR1 is SGDLS and CDR2 is YYNGEE. V gave up 4 bases and J gave up 1 base, with 21 bases separating them. The CDR3 consists of 17 residues. The CDR3 DNA reads as TGTGCCAGCAGCCCACCACTGGGCAGGGGGGAGTCCTACGAGCAGTACTTC. As protein: CASSPPLGRGESYEQYF.

This clone was found a few times. This chain links TRBV29-1 with TRBJ2-5, with D possibly matching TRBD2 (6 bases). Germline V gene lookup returns CDR1 SQVTM and CDR2 ANQGSEA. The CDR3 length is 12 residues. V was pared by 7 bases and J by 0 bases, with 9 bases between. CDR3 bases: TGCAGCGGGAGGGCCGACCAAGAGACCCAGTACTTC. Its translation: CSGRADQETQYF.

The V call is TRBV25-1, the J call TRBJ1-6; D is possibly TRBD1 (6 bases). The V and J ends lost 3 bases and 7 bases respectively, with 16 bases between them. In germline, CDR1 is MGHDK, CDR2 SYGVNS. This CDR3 spans 16 amino acids. The DNA for the CDR3 is TGTGCCAGCAGTGAGTCTCTACAGGGTCGGAATTCACCCCTCCACTTT. It yields the protein CASSESLQGRNSPLHF.

This rearrangement joins TRBV11-2 to TRBJ2-3; TRBD2 matches 11 bases. The CDR3 has 16 amino acids. Trimming at V came to 4 bases and at J to 0 bases, leaving 3 bases not matched to a gene. Germline assignment: CDR1 SGHAT and CDR2 FQNNGV. The CDR3 bases are TGTGCCAGCAGCTCACGGACTAGCGGGAGCACAGATACGCAGTATTTT. It encodes CASSSRTSGSTDTQYF.

The genes are TRBV4-3 and TRBJ2-7; D unresolved. V dropped 0 bases and J dropped 0 bases, with 9 bases sitting between them. This CDR3 has 15 residues. Germline assignment: CDR1 LGHNA and CDR2 YSLEER. The CDR3 bases are TGCGCCAGCAGCCAAGATCGGCCAGGCTCCTACGAGCAGTACTTC. Protein: CASSQDRPGSYEQYF.

This clone occurred a few times. The chain employs TRBV9 and TRBJ2-1, with D possibly TRBD2 on 5 matching bases. The CDR3 consists of 15 residues. Germline-derived CDR1 and CDR2 are SGDLS and YYNGEE. Between the trimmed V and J ends, which lost 4 bases and 0 bases, there was a span of 11 bases. The CDR3 DNA reads TGTGCCAGCAGCCGGCCGGGGAGCTCCTACAATGAGCAGTTCTTC. Its protein product is CASSRPGSSYNEQFF.

The CDR3 DNA follows: TGTGCCAGCAGCCGGGGGGCAGGCCAACCGGGGGAGCAGTACTTC. Protein product: CASSRGAGQPGEQYF. The chain uses TRBV7-9 and TRBJ2-7, with D perhaps TRBD2 (7 bases). Deletions cut 5 bases from V and 7 bases from J, with 21 bases between. The CDR3 sequence is 15 residues long. Germline loops: CDR1 SEHNR, CDR2 FQNEAQ (reference sequence).

This clone turned up a few times. CDR3 region: CASSKLAGGSYNEQFF. The CDR3 coding sequence is TGTGCCAGCAGTAAGTTAGCGGGAGGCTCCTACAATGAGCAGTTCTTC. This rearrangement joins TRBV6-6 to TRBJ2-1; 10 nucleotides match TRBD2. With V trimmed by 5 bases and J by 0 bases, 4 bases remained unmatched. Germline lookup yields CDR1 MNHNY and CDR2 SVGAGI (reference sequence). The CDR3 contains 16 residues.

The table lists this clone with a few counts. This sequence joins TRBV7-8 and TRBJ1-2; TRBD1 matches 8 bases. The length of the CDR3 is 14 residues. The V and J ends lost 5 bases and 5 bases, in that order; junction bases with no gene match: 7. Per germline, CDR1 SGHVS and CDR2 FQNEAQ. The CDR3, as DNA: TGTGCCAGCAGCACCGGACAGGGAAGATATGGCTACACCTTC. It is translated as CASSTGQGRYGYTF.

This chain links TRBV5-4 with TRBJ2-5; TRBD1 matches at 11 bases. The CDR3 totals 15 residues. Germline V gene data show CDR1 as SGHNT and CDR2 as YYREEE (reference sequence). Germline trimming cut 4 bases from V and 5 bases from J; bases unmatched to any gene: 7. CDR3 amino acids: CASSVPGQGDETQYF. DNA for the CDR3: TGTGCCAGCAGCGTTCCGGGACAGGGGGATGAGACCCAGTACTTC.

This clone has more than one count but fewer than ten. The CDR3 DNA sequence: TGCGCCAGCAGCCAAGATGCCGGGACAGGGGTCTATGGCTACACCTTC. It encodes CASSQDAGTGVYGYTF. The gene calls are TRBV4-3 and TRBJ1-2; 10 bases line up with TRBD1. Germline V gene lookup returns CDR1 LGHNA and CDR2 YSLEER. V lost 0 bases to trimming and J lost 4 bases; unmatched junction nucleotides: 5. The CDR3 consists of 16 residues.

This clone occurred a few times. CDR3 protein: CASRTEGTGELFF. In DNA, the CDR3 is TGTGCCAGCAGAACAGAGGGTACCGGGGAGCTGTTTTTT. The chain joins TRBV25-1 to TRBJ2-2; D is possibly TRBD2 (5 bases). This CDR3 spans 13 amino acids. Trimming removed 6 bases from V and 5 bases from J, with 10 bases in between. CDR1 is MGHDK and CDR2 is SYGVNS in the germline V gene.

This clone was counted only a few times. The chain carries TRBV9 and TRBJ2-1, with 9 positions matching TRBD2. Trimming cost V 5 bases and J 7 bases; bases outside gene matches: 4. The CDR3 contains 13 residues. Germline CDR1 reads SGDLS; CDR2 reads YYNGEE. The CDR3 loop is CASRPSGTNEQFF. DNA for the CDR3: TGTGCCAGCAGACCTAGCGGGACGAATGAGCAGTTCTTC.

This clone was seen more than once but under ten times. The V and J genes are TRBV4-2 and TRBJ2-5, with 11 bases fitting TRBD1. The germline V gene encodes CDR1 LGHNA and CDR2 YNFKEQ. The CDR3 is 18 residues long. With V trimmed by 3 bases and J by 4 bases, 13 bases remained unmatched. The CDR3 sequence: CASSQRVAGQGVGETQYF. In DNA form, the CDR3 reads TGTGCCAGCAGCCAGCGAGTGGCGGGACAGGGGGTCGGAGAGACCCAGTACTTC.